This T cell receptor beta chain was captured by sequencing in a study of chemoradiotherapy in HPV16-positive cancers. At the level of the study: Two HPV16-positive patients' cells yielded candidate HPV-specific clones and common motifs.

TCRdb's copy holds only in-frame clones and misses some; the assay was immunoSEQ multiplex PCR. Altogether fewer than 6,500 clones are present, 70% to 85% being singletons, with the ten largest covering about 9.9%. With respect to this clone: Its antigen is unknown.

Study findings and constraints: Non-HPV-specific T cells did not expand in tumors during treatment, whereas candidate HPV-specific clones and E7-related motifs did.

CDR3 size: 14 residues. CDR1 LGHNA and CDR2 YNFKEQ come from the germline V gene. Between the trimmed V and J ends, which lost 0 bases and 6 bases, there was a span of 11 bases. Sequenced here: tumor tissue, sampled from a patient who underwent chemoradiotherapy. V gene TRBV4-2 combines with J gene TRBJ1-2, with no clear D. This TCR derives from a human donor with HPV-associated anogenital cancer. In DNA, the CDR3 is TGTGCCAGCAGCCAAGATCTGGGGAGTGATGGCTACACCTTC. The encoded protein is CASSQDLGSDGYTF.